Listed below are T cell receptor beta chains from one sample, sequenced in a study of CD8+CD57+ T cells in acquired aplastic anemia. A single record per CDR3 protein comes from TCRdb applying MiXCR to the reads. Found here are 150,000 to 170,000 distinct CDR3 sequences, approximately 52% of them singletons; the top ten hold about 12%. Sequencing was done on a sample of sorted CD4+, CD8+, or CD8+CD57+ T cells (not recorded which) from PBMCs. The receptors here all came from a human donor with aplastic anemia. The CDR3 runs from the conserved cysteine through the conserved F or W. The D gene is left open where the match is weak. A row's size may be missing; if present it is once, few, many or a size class.

v_call	clone_size	cdr3_length	d_call	j_call	cdr3_aa	cdr3_nt
TRBV20-1	many	16	-	TRBJ1-6	CSARGSWEKDNSPLHF	TGCAGTGCTAGAGGTTCTTGGGAAAAGGATAATTCACCCCTCCACTTT
TRBV15	few	14	-	TRBJ2-2	CATSVNPNTGELFF	TGTGCCACCAGCGTCAATCCGAACACCGGGGAGCTGTTTTTT
TRBV15	many	17	TRBD1	TRBJ1-3	CATSRDSVDRVGNTIYF	TGTGCCACCAGCAGAGATTCGGTGGACAGGGTTGGAAACACCATATATTTT
TRBV2	few	12	-	TRBJ2-5	CASSGGAETQYF	TGTGCCAGCAGTGGGGGCGCCGAGACCCAGTACTTC
TRBV27	few	14	-	TRBJ2-7	CASSPGISLYEQYF	TGTGCCAGCAGCCCCGGGATATCCCTTTACGAGCAGTACTTC
TRBV19	few	15	TRBD2	TRBJ2-1	CASMKTSGSWNEQFF	TGTGCCAGTATGAAAACTAGCGGGAGTTGGAATGAGCAGTTCTTC
TRBV2	many	13	-	TRBJ1-2	CASSQALGYGYTF	TGTGCCAGCAGCCAGGCTCTAGGCTATGGCTACACCTTC
TRBV29-1	-	16	TRBD1	TRBJ1-1	CSVVRGRGHGNTEAFF	TGCAGCGTTGTCAGGGGGCGCGGACATGGGAACACTGAAGCTTTCTTT
TRBV29-1	once	18	-	TRBJ2-3	CSVSGTASPPQSTDTQYF	TGCAGCGTCTCCGGGACCGCATCTCCCCCACAAAGCACAGATACGCAGTATTTT
TRBV11-2	many	15	TRBD2	TRBJ2-1	CASTTPGLLQREQFF	TGTGCCAGCACCACCCCGGGACTACTCCAGAGGGAGCAGTTCTTC
TRBV7-3	-	13	-	TRBJ2-5	CASEENVQETQYF	TGTGCCAGCGAGGAAAATGTTCAAGAGACCCAGTACTTC
TRBV7-6	-	17	-	TRBJ2-6	CASSPTHTASGANVLTF	TGTGCCAGCAGCCCAACACACACAGCCTCTGGGGCCAACGTCCTGACTTTC
TRBV27	-	17	TRBD2	TRBJ2-7	CASSLSAGGAASYEQYF	TGTGCCAGCAGTTTATCAGCGGGAGGTGCTGCTTCCTACGAGCAGTACTTC
TRBV5-1	-	17	TRBD1	TRBJ1-1	CASSFRGRRTTGTEAFF	TGCGCCAGCAGCTTTAGGGGGCGCAGGACTACTGGGACTGAAGCTTTCTTT
TRBV2	few	16	-	TRBJ2-1	CASSEQGAATYNEQFF	TGTGCCAGCAGTGAACAGGGAGCGGCTACCTACAATGAGCAGTTCTTC
TRBV29-1	many	19	TRBD2	TRBJ2-1	CSVEWGLAGGASSYNEQFF	TGCAGCGTTGAATGGGGACTAGCGGGGGGGGCGAGCTCCTACAATGAGCAGTTCTTC
TRBV7-9	many	13	TRBD1	TRBJ1-2	CASSPTGVNGYTF	TGTGCCAGCAGCCCAACAGGGGTAAATGGCTACACCTTC
TRBV5-4	few	14	-	TRBJ1-5	CASSLSPLGQPQHF	TGTGCCAGCAGCTTGTCCCCCCTCGGGCAGCCCCAGCATTTT
TRBV19	-	14	-	TRBJ1-5	CASSIERYNQPQHF	TGTGCCAGTAGTATCGAGCGGTACAATCAGCCCCAGCATTTT
TRBV2	-	10	-	TRBJ2-5	CASSNTAQYF	TGTGCCAGCAGCAACACGGCCCAGTACTTC
TRBV20-1	-	14	TRBD2	TRBJ2-3	CSASGGASTDTQYF	TGCAGTGCTAGCGGGGGGGCCAGCACAGATACGCAGTATTTT
TRBV7-8	-	13	TRBD1	TRBJ2-7	CASSGGQSYEQYF	TGTGCCAGCAGCGGGGGACAGAGCTACGAGCAGTACTTC
TRBV3-1	-	14	-	TRBJ2-5	CASSQVGRVETQYF	TGTGCCAGCAGCCAAGTAGGTAGGGTGGAGACCCAGTACTTC
TRBV5-4	-	15	-	TRBJ2-7	CASSLPAGGYYEQYF	TGTGCCAGCAGCTTACCGGCAGGGGGGTACTACGAGCAGTACTTC
TRBV14	-	18	-	TRBJ2-2	CASSPKGTIVPNTGELFF	TGTGCCAGCTCGCCCAAGGGGACAATTGTCCCGAACACCGGGGAGCTGTTTTTT
TRBV5-1	many	13	-	TRBJ1-1	CASSATGAPEAFF	TGCGCCAGCAGCGCCACGGGGGCCCCTGAAGCTTTCTTT
TRBV29-1	-	12	-	TRBJ1-1	CSVDQAGTEAFF	TGCAGCGTTGACCAGGCGGGCACTGAAGCTTTCTTT